The rows below give T cell receptor beta chains drawn from one sample of a study of cytomegalovirus exposure and HLA in healthy donors. Profiling relied on immunoSEQ multiplex PCR, and the TCRdb table lists in-frame clones only, not all of them. The sample holds about 140,000 clones, roughly four fifths seen once. The source material was PBMCs. The receptors originated from a woman aged 40 to 50 in good health and CMV-seronegative. CDR3s include the opening cysteine and the closing phenylalanine or tryptophan. D genes are given only for firm matches. Only some rows state a clone size, as once, few, many or a class for expanded clones.

v_call: TRBV2; clone_size: few; j_call: TRBJ2-3; d_call: .; cdr3_aa: CAIPGTDTQYF; cdr3_nt: TGTGCCATCCCCGGGACAGATACGCAGTATTTT
v_call: TRBV27; clone_size: .; j_call: TRBJ2-7; d_call: .; cdr3_aa: CASSDEEAPTIHEQYF; cdr3_nt: TGTGCCAGCAGTGACGAGGAAGCTCCTACGATCCACGAGCAGTACTTC
v_call: TRBV29-1; clone_size: .; j_call: TRBJ1-2; d_call: .; cdr3_aa: CSVEDQRTQGYTF; cdr3_nt: TGCAGCGTTGAAGATCAAAGGACTCAAGGCTACACCTTC
v_call: TRBV11-2; clone_size: .; j_call: TRBJ1-4; d_call: .; cdr3_aa: CASSLVVGRNIATNEKLFF; cdr3_nt: TGTGCCAGCAGCTTAGTGGTCGGCAGGAACATTGCAACTAATGAAAAACTGTTTTTT
v_call: TRBV25-1; clone_size: .; j_call: TRBJ1-5; d_call: TRBD1; cdr3_aa: CASSEPGGGQPQHF; cdr3_nt: TGTGCCAGCAGTGAACCAGGGGGAGGCCAGCCCCAGCATTTT
v_call: TRBV7-7; clone_size: few; j_call: TRBJ2-7; d_call: TRBD1; cdr3_aa: CASSPGQSSYEQYF; cdr3_nt: TGTGCTAGCAGCCCGGGACAGAGCTCCTACGAGCAGTACTTC
v_call: TRBV4-3; clone_size: .; j_call: TRBJ1-1; d_call: .; cdr3_aa: CASSQEQGLLNTEAFF; cdr3_nt: TGCGCCAGCAGCCAAGAGCAGGGGTTATTAAACACTGAAGCTTTCTTT
v_call: TRBV13; clone_size: .; j_call: TRBJ1-3; d_call: .; cdr3_aa: CASSSSRDTIYF; cdr3_nt: TGTGCCAGCAGCTCCTCTCGTGACACCATATATTTT
v_call: TRBV7-9; clone_size: .; j_call: TRBJ1-1; d_call: .; cdr3_aa: CASSADMNTEAFF; cdr3_nt: TGTGCCAGCAGCGCAGATATGAACACTGAAGCTTTCTTT
v_call: TRBV4-3; clone_size: once; j_call: TRBJ1-1; d_call: .; cdr3_aa: CAEQPNEAFF; cdr3_nt: TGCGCCGAACAGCCAAATGAAGCTTTCTTT
v_call: TRBV7-3; clone_size: .; j_call: TRBJ1-1; d_call: .; cdr3_aa: CASRHYAGDNTEAFF; cdr3_nt: TGTGCCAGCAGACATTACGCAGGGGATAACACTGAAGCTTTCTTT
v_call: TRBV29-1; clone_size: .; j_call: TRBJ1-2; d_call: .; cdr3_aa: CSVNTDRENYGYTF; cdr3_nt: TGCAGCGTTAACACGGACAGAGAAAACTATGGCTACACCTTC
v_call: TRBV10-3; clone_size: .; j_call: TRBJ2-3; d_call: TRBD2; cdr3_aa: CAIGGLDTDTQYF; cdr3_nt: TGTGCCATCGGGGGACTAGACACAGATACGCAGTATTTT
v_call: TRBV5-6; clone_size: .; j_call: TRBJ2-6; d_call: .; cdr3_aa: CASSLVAARGLSGANVLTF; cdr3_nt: TGTGCCAGCAGCTTGGTCGCGGCTAGAGGGTTATCTGGGGCCAACGTCCTGACTTTC
v_call: TRBV7-9; clone_size: few; j_call: TRBJ1-5; d_call: .; cdr3_aa: CASSLGSQPQHF; cdr3_nt: TGTGCCAGCAGTCTAGGCAGCCAGCCCCAGCATTTT